This T cell receptor beta chain was documented in a study of cytomegalovirus exposure and HLA in healthy donors. Turning to the study itself: The 100 to 150 validation repertoires and the 650 to 850 first-cohort repertoires shared a platform, a later analysis reported.

The data were produced by immunoSEQ multiplex PCR, yet TCRdb's version contains in-frame clones alone and is incomplete. The sample contains 60,000 to 80,000 clones, around four fifths of which appear only once. Germline V lookup: CDR1 SGDLS, CDR2 YYNGEE. With 0 bases clipped from V and 0 bases from J, the junction kept 3 bases outside the gene matches. The CDR3 spans 17 residues. Note on this clone: Antigen: not known.

Separate from the roughly 670-subject first cohort, the roughly 130-subject validation cohort was the one that the donors belonged to. The study's findings and limits: CMV antigen specificity was confirmed in vitro for a few CMV-associated chains. Cytomegalovirus-associated status was assigned to some 180 TCR beta chains.

The receptor's source is a man younger than 40 in good health and CMV-seronegative. The rearrangement joins TRBV9 to TRBJ2-5; TRBD2 matches 12 bases. The source material was PBMCs. In DNA, the CDR3 is TGTGCCAGCAGCGTAGCCCGGACTAGCGGGGACCAAGAGACCCAGTACTTC. Amino acid sequence: CASSVARTSGDQETQYF.